This T cell receptor beta chain was obtained from a study of blood T cell repertoires in COVID-19. Background on the study: Nucleic acid was either cDNA or gDNA, and it came from T cells, B-cell-depleted T cells, or PBMCs.

Clones were sequenced by immunoSEQ multiplex PCR, and TCRdb holds only the in-frame ones, with some missing. The sample includes a few hundred thousand clones, roughly four fifths of them seen just once. This clonotype originated in an elderly woman with COVID-19, enrolled during active disease. The sample consisted of peripheral blood.

The CDR3 loop is CSATSSRGYTF. DNA for the CDR3: TGCAGTGCTACTTCCTCGAGGGGCTACACCTTC. This chain connects TRBV20-1 to TRBJ1-2, with D uncertain. Trimming shortened V by 4 bases and J by 8 bases, and 11 bases separated the two germline ends. CDR1 and CDR2 from the germline V gene are DFQATT and SNEGSKA (reference sequence). The CDR3 extends over 11 amino acids.